The next 28 T cell receptor beta chains were all read from a single sample in a study of T cell changes during pregnancy in multiple sclerosis. Generated by immunoSEQ multiplex PCR, the TCRdb table keeps only in-frame clones and is missing some. The sample yields around 40,000 clones, roughly nine tenths seen once. The source was CD4+ T cells from peripheral blood mononuclear cells, collected in the third trimester of pregnancy. The receptors here all came from a female donor in good health, enrolled as a control in a pregnancy study.

The chain combines TRBV6-5 with TRBJ1-5, with D maybe TRBD1 (6 bases). V shed 2 bases and J shed 7 bases, with 9 bases lying between them. CDR3 size: 13 residues. The germline V gene has CDR1 MNHEY and CDR2 SVGAGI. This CDR3 reads CASSYDRTQPQHF. CDR3 DNA: TGTGCCAGCAGTTACGACAGGACCCAGCCCCAGCATTTT.

The table lists this clone with many counts. The rearrangement links TRBV28 to TRBJ1-2; 12 nucleotides agree with TRBD1. The CDR3 contains 16 residues. In germline, CDR1 is MDHEN, CDR2 SYDVKM. J was trimmed by 3 bases and V by 11 bases; bases with no gene match: 13. This CDR3 is CAHRDRGLRRDYGYTF. The CDR3, as DNA: TGTGCCCACAGGGACAGGGGGCTACGAAGGGACTATGGCTACACCTTC.

V usage is TRBV5-1 and J usage is TRBJ2-7, with 9 bases aligning to TRBD1. Per the germline V gene, CDR1 is SGHRS and CDR2 is YFSETQ. The V gene end was trimmed by 2 bases and the J gene end by 4 bases; junction bases not matched to a gene: 7. The CDR3 sequence is 15 residues long. In DNA form, the CDR3 reads TGCGCCAGCAGCTTTCAGGGGACAGGGTTGTACGAGCAGTACTTC. It encodes CASSFQGTGLYEQYF.

This rearrangement joins TRBV7-9 to TRBJ2-1, with 7 nucleotides matching TRBD2. The CDR3 has 17 amino acids. Germline CDR1 SEHNR, CDR2 FQNEAQ (reference sequence). The V segment lost 0 bases and the J segment 4 bases; nucleotides outside the gene matches: 9. The DNA of the CDR3 is TGTGCCAGCAGCTTAGCGCAGGGAGCGGGACCATACAATGAGCAGTTCTTC. Translated, it gives CASSLAQGAGPYNEQFF.

This chain uses TRBV18 with TRBJ2-3; TRBD2 aligns across 7 bases. This CDR3 has 17 residues. V lost 0 bases and J lost 1; bases outside the gene matches: 7. Germline CDR1 KGHSH, CDR2 LQKENI. This CDR3 reads CASSPPSRGRGTDTQYF. The CDR3 DNA is TGTGCCAGCTCACCACCATCGAGAGGGAGGGGCACAGATACGCAGTATTTT.

The chain has TRBV11-1 and TRBJ2-7; 9 bases match TRBD1. The CDR3 contains 16 residues. The germline gives CDR1 SGHAT, CDR2 FQDESV (reference sequence). The ends lost 3 bases at V and 3 bases at J; junction bases unmatched: 9. This CDR3 is CASSLNYRDRDYEQYF. The DNA for the CDR3 is TGTGCCAGCAGCTTGAATTACCGGGACAGGGACTACGAGCAGTACTTC.

The chain recombines TRBV10-2 with TRBJ2-2, with 7 bases lining up with TRBD2. The CDR3 has 15 residues. V was clipped by 4 bases and J by 5 bases; unmatched bases: 7. CDR1 is WSHSY, CDR2 SAAADI, per germline. The CDR3 nucleotides read TGCGCCAGCAGTGCGGCAGCGGGGAGTACCGGGGAGCTGTTTTTT. Its translation: CASSAAAGSTGELFF.

J is TRBJ2-3 and V is TRBV7-9, with 12 bases fitting TRBD2. Germline V gives CDR1 SEHNR, CDR2 FQNEAQ (reference sequence). CDR3 length: 15 amino acids. The V segment lost 6 bases and the J segment 9 bases; nucleotides outside the gene matches: 10. CDR3 amino acids: CASRTGTSGSDTQYF. The DNA for the CDR3 is TGTGCCAGCAGAACCGGGACTAGCGGGTCTGACACGCAGTATTTT.

The chain employs TRBV28 and TRBJ2-2, with D possibly being TRBD1 (5 bases). The CDR3 runs 13 residues. V was clipped by 5 bases and J by 7 bases, with 11 bases between them. CDR1 is MDHEN, CDR2 SYDVKM, per germline. CDR3: CASSAPGFGELFF. CDR3 bases: TGTGCCAGCAGTGCTCCAGGGTTCGGGGAGCTGTTTTTT. Using reference TRBV28 and TRBJ2-2 for the parts outside the CDR3, the full variable domain is DVKVTQSSRYLVKRTGEKVFLECVQDMDHENMFWYRQDPGLGLRLIYFSYDVKMKEKGDIPEGYSVSREKKERFSLILESASTNQTSMYLCASSAPGFGELFFGEGSRLTVL.

The chain is built from TRBV19 and TRBJ1-2; D possibly corresponds to TRBD1 (6 bases). CDR1 and CDR2 (germline): LNHDA, SQIVND (reference sequence). The V and J ends lost 4 bases and 6 bases respectively, with 15 bases between them. The CDR3 is 14 residues long. The CDR3 spells CASSTSQGSDGYTF. CDR3 nucleotide sequence: TGTGCCAGTAGTACCTCACAGGGCTCCGATGGCTACACCTTC.

V is TRBV10-1 and J is TRBJ1-2; weak D call: TRBD1 (5 bases). The CDR3 extends over 12 amino acids. Deletions cut 8 bases from V and 4 bases from J, with 11 bases between. Germline V gene data show CDR1 as WNHNN and CDR2 as SYGVQD (reference sequence). CDR3 amino acids: CASGGVRYGYTF. DNA for the CDR3: TGCGCCAGCGGGGGGGTACGCTATGGCTACACCTTC.

The genes are TRBV30 and TRBJ2-7; 8 nucleotides align to TRBD2. This CDR3 spans 13 amino acids. With V trimmed by 1 base and J by 3 bases, 2 bases remained unmatched. Germline V gene data show CDR1 as GTSNPN and CDR2 as SVGIG (reference sequence). The CDR3 sequence is CAWSGAGDYEQYF. The CDR3 DNA is TGTGCCTGGAGTGGAGCGGGGGACTACGAGCAGTACTTC.

The chain combines TRBV19 with TRBJ1-5; the match to TRBD1 covers 7 bases. Trimming removed 3 bases from V and 5 bases from J; junction bases left unmatched: 1. The germline V gene has CDR1 LNHDA and CDR2 SQIVND (reference sequence). This CDR3 is 13 amino acids long. The CDR3 sequence: CASSITGDQPQHF. Written as DNA, the CDR3 is TGTGCCAGTAGTATTACAGGGGATCAGCCCCAGCATTTT. Full variable domain (outside the CDR3, taken from reference TRBV19 and TRBJ1-5): DGGITQSPKYLFRKEGQNVTLSCEQNLNHDAMYWYRQDPGQGLRLIYYSQIVNDFQKGDIAEGYSVSREKKESFPLTVTSAQKNPTAFYLCASSITGDQPQHFGDGTRLSIL.

For the CDR3, the DNA is TGTGCCAGCAGCTTAACGGGAGGCTATGGCTACACCTTC. Translated: CASSLTGGYGYTF. The gene calls are TRBV7-9 and TRBJ1-2; D unclear. Trimming left V 2 bases short and J 4 bases short, with 8 bases between. CDR1 and CDR2 (germline): SEHNR, FQNEAQ (reference sequence). This CDR3 region has 13 residues.

J is TRBJ1-2 and V is TRBV27; TRBD1 matches 7 bases. The V segment lost 5 bases and the J segment 7 bases; nucleotides outside the gene matches: 10. Germline values: CDR1 MNHEY, CDR2 SMNVEV (reference sequence). The CDR3 has 14 amino acids. This chain's CDR3 is CASSPLTGLSGYTF. Written as DNA, the CDR3 is TGTGCCAGCAGTCCGCTGACAGGGCTGTCTGGCTACACCTTC.

The chain employs TRBV6-1 and TRBJ2-3, with D hard to call. Deletions cut 2 bases from V and 0 bases from J, with 6 bases between. The CDR3 has 14 amino acids. The germline V gene encodes CDR1 MNHNS and CDR2 SASEGT. The CDR3 DNA reads TGTGCCAGCAGTGAAAAACTGAGCACAGATACGCAGTATTTT. It is translated as CASSEKLSTDTQYF.

The CDR3 region has the DNA TGTGCCAGCAGTTACTCCCCGGGATTTAATGAAAAACTGTTTTTT. Its protein product is CASSYSPGFNEKLFF. The chain links TRBV6-5 to TRBJ1-4, with unresolved D. The CDR3 contains 15 residues. Trimming pared 0 bases from V and 4 bases from J, leaving 9 bases between. CDR1 and CDR2 (germline): MNHEY, SVGAGI.

The genes are TRBV9 and TRBJ2-3, with D perhaps TRBD2 (6 bases). The CDR3 sequence is 15 residues long. Per germline, CDR1 SGDLS and CDR2 YYNGEE. V dropped 0 bases and J dropped 3 bases, with 11 bases sitting between them. This CDR3 reads CASSVVAEGTDTQYF. In DNA form, the CDR3 reads TGTGCCAGCAGCGTAGTAGCGGAGGGTACAGATACGCAGTATTTT.

The rearrangement links TRBV7-6 to TRBJ2-5, with D possibly being TRBD2 (5 bases). Germline V gene lookup returns CDR1 SGHVS and CDR2 FNYEAQ. The CDR3 length is 13 residues. The germline V and J ends were trimmed by 5 bases and 7 bases, with 14 bases remaining between them. CDR3 DNA sequence: TGTGCCAGCAGCCTCGGACGGGGTTGGACCCAGTACTTC. It yields the protein CASSLGRGWTQYF.

The chain carries TRBV7-2 and TRBJ2-3; no firm D call. Germline lookup yields CDR1 SGHTA and CDR2 FQGNSA. The V gene lost 1 base and the J gene lost 3 bases, with 8 bases spanning the gap. The CDR3 covers 14 residues. CDR3 nucleotide sequence: TGTGCCAGCAGCTTAGTCCCAGGAACAGATACGCAGTATTTT. Residues: CASSLVPGTDTQYF.

This clone was detected once. DNA for the CDR3: TGTGCCAGCAGCGAACAGGGCAAAGGACAGCCCCAGCATTTT. It encodes CASSEQGKGQPQHF. The genes are TRBV6-5 and TRBJ1-5, with D perhaps matching TRBD1 (6 bases). The CDR3 totals 14 residues. Trimming took 6 bases from V and 7 from J, leaving 16 bases between them. Germline CDR1 and CDR2: MNHEY and SVGAGI.

J is TRBJ1-2 and V is TRBV6-5; maybe TRBD1 (6 bases). The CDR3 consists of 12 residues. Trimming left V 6 bases short and J 8 bases short, with 13 bases between. From germline, CDR1 is MNHEY and CDR2 SVGAGI. The CDR3, as DNA: TGTGCCAGCAGACGAGACAGGTCCGGCTACACCTTC. Its translation: CASRRDRSGYTF.

The chain carries TRBV15 and TRBJ2-3; TRBD1 aligns across 8 bases. CDR1 is LNHNV, CDR2 YYDKDF, per germline (reference sequence). V lost 0 bases, J lost 5 bases, and 7 bases stayed unmatched. CDR3 length equals 16 residues. DNA of the CDR3: TGTGCCACCAGCAGAGATCGGCAGGGGGCGCAAGATACGCAGTATTTT. This codes for CATSRDRQGAQDTQYF.

The chain uses TRBV10-3 and TRBJ1-5; TRBD1 aligns across 8 bases. The CDR3 spans 14 residues. Per the germline V gene, CDR1 is ENHRY and CDR2 is SYGVKD. V shed 3 bases and J 5 bases; nucleotides not matched to a gene: 3. CDR3 bases: TGTGCCATCAGTGACAGGGGGCCGGATCAGCCCCAGCATTTT. Translating it yields CAISDRGPDQPQHF.

This clone came up once. The chain recombines TRBV29-1 with TRBJ1-4; perhaps TRBD1 as D (5 bases). Germline lookup yields CDR1 SQVTM and CDR2 ANQGSEA. This CDR3 region has 13 residues. Trimming stripped 7 bases from V and 7 bases from J, with 16 bases between. CDR3 nucleotides: TGCAGCGCAATGAGTTTTCAGGGTGAAAAACTGTTTTTT. As protein: CSAMSFQGEKLFF.

The chain links TRBV29-1 to TRBJ1-2, with TRBD1 identical over 9 bases. Germline loops: CDR1 SQVTM, CDR2 ANQGSEA. V was clipped by 6 bases and J by 5 bases; unmatched bases: 4. CDR3 length: 12 amino acids. CDR3 amino acids: CSVRDRVYGYTF. CDR3 DNA: TGCAGCGTCCGGGACAGGGTATATGGCTACACCTTC.

This clone has more than one count but fewer than ten. In DNA, the CDR3 is TGTGCCAGCAGCTCAACGACAGGGAGCTCTGGAAACACCATATATTTT. Translating gives CASSSTTGSSGNTIYF. The gene calls are TRBV11-2 and TRBJ1-3, with 7 bases aligning to TRBD1. Germline CDR1 and CDR2: SGHAT and FQNNGV. This CDR3 is 16 amino acids long. The ends lost 4 bases at V and 0 bases at J; junction bases unmatched: 6.

This chain joins TRBV18 and TRBJ1-1; 7 bases agree with TRBD1. This CDR3 comprises 14 residues. V was clipped by 4 bases and J by 0 bases; unmatched bases: 2. CDR1 is KGHSH and CDR2 is LQKENI in the germline V gene. The CDR3 loop reads CASSRQGMNTEAFF. The DNA of the CDR3 is TGTGCCAGCTCACGACAGGGCATGAACACTGAAGCTTTCTTT.